This T cell receptor (beta chain) was retrieved from a study of blood T cell repertoires in COVID-19. This clone was detected a few times. Trimming removed 3 bases at V and 2 bases at J, with 17 bases between. The germline V gene has CDR1 LGHNA and CDR2 YNFKEQ. This CDR3 has 17 amino acids. Profiled with immunoSEQ multiplex PCR; TCRdb holds only in-frame clones, not every one. Of some 300,000 clones detected, around 87% appear once; the ten largest clones hold more than 0.85%. The rearrangement joins TRBV4-2 to TRBJ1-5, with D perhaps matching TRBD1 (5 bases). This receptor was identified in a woman aged 40 to 50 with COVID-19, enrolled during active disease. Sequences were obtained from peripheral blood. The CDR3 DNA reads TGTGCCAGCAGCCAGTTAAGTCGGGGGTCGGGCAATCAGCCCCAGCATTTT. It codes for CASSQLSRGSGNQPQHF.